The rows below give T cell receptor beta chains drawn from one sample of a study of blood T cell repertoires in COVID-19. Clones were sequenced by immunoSEQ multiplex PCR, and TCRdb holds only the in-frame ones, with some missing. This sample has about half a million clones; more than 85% occur once, and the top ten carry around 8%. The specimen was PBMCs or T cells enriched from blood (not recorded which). The receptors stem from a woman aged 55-70 years who had recovered from COVID-19. CDR3s include the opening cysteine and the closing phenylalanine or tryptophan. Each record gives: CDR3 DNA, CDR3 protein, clone size, J gene, D gene, V gene. A D gene is named only where the DNA matches it firmly. Rows give clone size only sometimes, using once, few, many, or a class for an expanded clone.

CDR3nt: TGTGCCAGCAGTCCGCAGGGGTCGGCCTACAATGAGCAGTTCTTC
CDR3aa: CASSPQGSAYNEQFF
abundance: NA
j_gene: TRBJ2-1
d_gene: NA
v_gene: TRBV6-2/TRBV6-3

CDR3nt: TGTGCCAGCAGCCCCGGGAGCGGCAATGAGCAGTTCTTC
CDR3aa: CASSPGSGNEQFF
abundance: NA
j_gene: TRBJ2-1
d_gene: NA
v_gene: TRBV21-1

CDR3nt: TGTGCCAGCAGAGGACAGGATCCTCAGCCCCAGCATTTT
CDR3aa: CASRGQDPQPQHF
abundance: NA
j_gene: TRBJ1-5
d_gene: TRBD1
v_gene: TRBV2

CDR3nt: TGTGCCAGCGGTCGGTACGGGGAGCTGTTTTTT
CDR3aa: CASGRYGELFF
abundance: NA
j_gene: TRBJ2-2
d_gene: NA
v_gene: TRBV6-5

CDR3nt: TGCAGCTTTCCTCAGGGGGCGCTTGGCAATGAGCAGTTCTTC
CDR3aa: CSFPQGALGNEQFF
abundance: NA
j_gene: TRBJ2-1
d_gene: TRBD1
v_gene: TRBV29-1

CDR3nt: TGTGCCAGCAGCCAAAGGGGGGGCACGGGTGAGCAGTTCTTC
CDR3aa: CASSQRGGTGEQFF
abundance: NA
j_gene: TRBJ2-1
d_gene: NA
v_gene: TRBV3-1/TRBV3-2

CDR3nt: TGCGCCAGCAGCTTATATCGGCAGGGGGGAAACACCATATATTTT
CDR3aa: CASSLYRQGGNTIYF
abundance: NA
j_gene: TRBJ1-3
d_gene: NA
v_gene: TRBV5-1

CDR3nt: TGCGCCAGCGGGGGCAGGGGACCCGGGGAGCTGTTTTTT
CDR3aa: CASGGRGPGELFF
abundance: NA
j_gene: TRBJ2-2
d_gene: NA
v_gene: TRBV10-1

CDR3nt: TGTGCCAGCAGTTCTACCGGGAAAGCCACAGATACGCAGTATTTT
CDR3aa: CASSSTGKATDTQYF
abundance: few
j_gene: TRBJ2-3
d_gene: NA
v_gene: TRBV6-4

CDR3nt: TGTGCCAGCAGCGCGGGACAGGGTCGCTACGAGCAGTACTTC
CDR3aa: CASSAGQGRYEQYF
abundance: NA
j_gene: TRBJ2-7
d_gene: TRBD1
v_gene: TRBV6-6

CDR3nt: TGTGCCAGCAGTTTATCAACAGGGTTTTCCTACAATGAGCAGTTCTTC
CDR3aa: CASSLSTGFSYNEQFF
abundance: NA
j_gene: TRBJ2-1
d_gene: NA
v_gene: TRBV28

CDR3nt: TGTGCCACCAGTGAGGGGGGACAGGGCAATCAGCCCCAGCATTTT
CDR3aa: CATSEGGQGNQPQHF
abundance: NA
j_gene: TRBJ1-5
d_gene: TRBD1
v_gene: TRBV24-1

CDR3nt: TGTGCCAGCAGCTTAGTATTGTCGGTCTACAATGAGCAGTTCTTC
CDR3aa: CASSLVLSVYNEQFF
abundance: NA
j_gene: TRBJ2-1
d_gene: NA
v_gene: TRBV7-2

CDR3nt: TGTGCCACCAGTGATGCTGAGCGGGACCAAGAGACCCAGTACTTC
CDR3aa: CATSDAERDQETQYF
abundance: few
j_gene: TRBJ2-5
d_gene: NA
v_gene: TRBV24-1

CDR3nt: TGCAGCGTTGAAGATCTTCATACGGGTCCGGTCTCCGGGGGGCCAGGGTATGGCTACACCTTC
CDR3aa: CSVEDLHTGPVSGGPGYGYTF
abundance: NA
j_gene: TRBJ1-2
d_gene: NA
v_gene: TRBV29-1